The entry that follows covers one T cell receptor beta chain sequence. Its antigen remains unidentified. The data belong to a study of T cell repertoires in cytomegalovirus infection. Study-wide background: Well-studied HLA-B-restricted CMV epitopes were used in the study alongside recently identified HLA-C-restricted ones. Study observations and caveats: Cumulative frequency (of public TCR beta family members) identified carriers of CMV plus the relevant HLA.

TCRdb analysed the reads with MiXCR anew, one entry per CDR3 protein. Here the sample spans about 830,000 distinct CDR3 sequences, 30% to 35% being singletons. Source: cultured CD8+ T cells from PBMCs, taken from culture after CMV antigen stimulation. The clonotype was recovered from a human donor in good health (CMV status not recorded). Some clones in this sample may be carry-over from other donors' samples.

CDR3: CASGYLGTGRGGYTF. The CDR3 DNA reads TGTGCCAGCGGCTATCTCGGGACAGGGAGAGGTGGCTACACCTTC. The chain links TRBV6-2 or TRBV6-3 to TRBJ1-2; 9 bases fit TRBD1. There are 15 residues in the CDR3. V lost 8 bases to trimming and J lost 7 bases; unmatched junction nucleotides: 14. Germline CDR1 reads MNHEY; CDR2 reads SVGEGT.